This T cell receptor (beta chain) was identified in a study of shared clonotypes between healthy human individuals. Study-wide findings and caveats: A reduction in generation probabilities was seen for non-shared clonotypes relative to those shared by all four donors.

As for this clone: The antigen is undetermined.

With 3 bases removed from V and 3 bases from J, the gap between germline ends came to 14 bases. The CDR3 runs to 15 residues. Germline V gene sequence: CDR1 SEHNR, CDR2 FQNEAQ (reference sequence). Data came from immunoSEQ multiplex PCR; TCRdb stores just in-frame clones and leaves some out. The sample carries over 300,000 clones, around 86% recorded once. Material: memory CD8+ T cells sorted from blood. Specified subset: CD45RO+ cells pooled with CCR7-negative TemRA cells. The clonotype originates from a young man in good health. V usage is TRBV7-9 and J usage is TRBJ1-1; possible D gene TRBD1, 6 bases. CDR3 in DNA: TGTGCCAGCAGCTTCTCTAGGGGGTTAGACACTGAAGCTTTCTTT. Amino acids: CASSFSRGLDTEAFF.